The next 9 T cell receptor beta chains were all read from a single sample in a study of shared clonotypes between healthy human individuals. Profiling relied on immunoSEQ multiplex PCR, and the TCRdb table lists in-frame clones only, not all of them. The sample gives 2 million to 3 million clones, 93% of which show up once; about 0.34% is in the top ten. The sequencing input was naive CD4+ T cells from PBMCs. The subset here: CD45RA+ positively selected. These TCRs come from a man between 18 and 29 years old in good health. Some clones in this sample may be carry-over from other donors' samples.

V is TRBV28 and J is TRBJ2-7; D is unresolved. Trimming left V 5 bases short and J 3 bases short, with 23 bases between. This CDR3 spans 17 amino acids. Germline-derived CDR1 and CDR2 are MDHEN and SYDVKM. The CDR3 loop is CASSRTRTSGSHYEQYF. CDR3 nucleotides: TGTGCCAGCAGTCGCACCCGAACTTCCGGGTCCCACTACGAGCAGTACTTC.

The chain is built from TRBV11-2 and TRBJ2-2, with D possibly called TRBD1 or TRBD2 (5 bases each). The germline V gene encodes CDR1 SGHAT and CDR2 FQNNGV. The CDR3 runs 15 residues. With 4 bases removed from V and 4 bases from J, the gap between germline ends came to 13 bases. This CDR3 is CASSSGLARTGELFF. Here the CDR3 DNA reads TGTGCCAGCAGCTCGGGGCTAGCACGCACCGGGGAGCTGTTTTTT.

CDR3 nucleotides: TGTGCCATCAGTAAGGGACTAGCGGCCACAGATACGCAGTATTTT. It is translated as CAISKGLAATDTQYF. J is TRBJ2-3 and V is TRBV10-3, with 11 bases fitting TRBD2. Per germline, CDR1 ENHRY and CDR2 SYGVKD. J gave up 2 bases and V 5 bases, and 3 bases lay outside the gene matches. CDR3 length: 15 amino acids.

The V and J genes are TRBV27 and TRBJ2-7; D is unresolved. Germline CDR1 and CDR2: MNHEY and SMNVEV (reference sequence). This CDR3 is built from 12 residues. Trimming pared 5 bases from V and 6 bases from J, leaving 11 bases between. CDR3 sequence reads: CASSKPYSEQYF. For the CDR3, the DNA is TGTGCCAGCAGTAAACCGTACTCCGAGCAGTACTTC.

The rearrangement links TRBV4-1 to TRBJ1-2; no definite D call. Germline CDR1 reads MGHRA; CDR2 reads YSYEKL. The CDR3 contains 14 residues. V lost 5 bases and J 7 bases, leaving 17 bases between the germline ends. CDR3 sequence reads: CASSEVGPGGGYTF. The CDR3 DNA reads TGCGCCAGCAGCGAAGTAGGGCCGGGTGGTGGCTACACCTTC.

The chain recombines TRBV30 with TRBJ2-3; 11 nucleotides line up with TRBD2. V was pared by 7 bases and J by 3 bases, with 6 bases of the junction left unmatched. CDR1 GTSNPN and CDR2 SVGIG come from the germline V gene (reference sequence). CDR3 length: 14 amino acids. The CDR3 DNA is TGTGCCTACACGGGACTAGCGGAGACAGATACGCAGTATTTT. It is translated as CAYTGLAETDTQYF.

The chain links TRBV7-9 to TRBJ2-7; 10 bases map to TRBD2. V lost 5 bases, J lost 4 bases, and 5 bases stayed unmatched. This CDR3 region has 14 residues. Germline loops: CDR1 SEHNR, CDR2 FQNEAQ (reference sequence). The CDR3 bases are TGTGCCAGCAGCGTTCTAGCGGGAGCGTACGAGCAGTACTTC. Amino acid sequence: CASSVLAGAYEQYF.

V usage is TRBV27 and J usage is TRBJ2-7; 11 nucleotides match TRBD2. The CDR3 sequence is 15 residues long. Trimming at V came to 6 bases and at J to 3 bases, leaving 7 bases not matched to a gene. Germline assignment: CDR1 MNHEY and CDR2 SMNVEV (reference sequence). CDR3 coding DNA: TGTGCCAGCAGCAAAACCGGGACTAGCGGCTACGAGCAGTACTTC. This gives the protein CASSKTGTSGYEQYF.

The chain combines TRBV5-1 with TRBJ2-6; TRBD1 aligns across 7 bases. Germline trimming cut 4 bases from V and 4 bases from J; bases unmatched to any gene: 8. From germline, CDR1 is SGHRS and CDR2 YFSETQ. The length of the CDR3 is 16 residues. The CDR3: CASSGNRGSGANVLTF. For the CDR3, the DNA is TGCGCCAGCAGCGGAAACAGGGGCTCCGGGGCCAACGTCCTGACTTTC.